Shown below are 13 T cell receptor beta chains from a single sample sequenced in a study of blood T cell repertoires in COVID-19. Using immunoSEQ multiplex PCR, the repertoire was profiled, and TCRdb retains in-frame clones only, with some absent. The sample yields about 80,000 clones, about four fifths seen once. The sequenced sample was peripheral blood. These receptors were taken from a woman of 80 years or more with acute or convalescent COVID-19.

The rearrangement links TRBV30 to TRBJ1-1; D perhaps matches TRBD1 (6 bases). Between the trimmed V and J ends, which lost 2 bases and 3 bases, there was a span of 16 bases. This CDR3 has 15 residues. CDR1 and CDR2 from the germline V gene are GTSNPN and SVGIG (reference sequence). The CDR3 loop reads CAWSRGGGFYTEAFF. The CDR3 DNA reads as TGTGCCTGGAGTAGGGGAGGGGGGTTCTACACTGAAGCTTTCTTT.

The chain links TRBV27 to TRBJ2-1; 7 nucleotides agree with TRBD2. The CDR3 loop spans 14 amino acids. In germline, CDR1 is MNHEY, CDR2 SMNVEV (reference sequence). V shed 6 bases, J shed 5 bases, and the junction held 7 bases outside the gene matches. The CDR3: CASSPGLADNEQFF. In DNA, the CDR3 is TGTGCCAGCAGCCCGGGGCTAGCGGACAATGAGCAGTTCTTC.

J is TRBJ1-1 and V is TRBV11-3; 8 nucleotides match TRBD1. The junction had 1 base not matched to a gene; V was cut back by 3 bases and J by 7 bases. CDR1 SGHNT and CDR2 YENEEA come from the germline V gene. There are 12 residues in the CDR3. The CDR3 reads CASSFDRGEAFF. For the CDR3, the DNA is TGTGCCAGCAGCTTCGACAGGGGTGAAGCTTTCTTT.

The chain recombines TRBV7-8 with TRBJ2-2; 12 bases are shared with TRBD2. Germline trimming cut 6 bases from V and 6 bases from J; bases unmatched to any gene: 11. The CDR3 contains 17 residues. Germline assignment: CDR1 SGHVS and CDR2 FQNEAQ. The chain's CDR3 is CASSLRPSGGASGELFF. As DNA, the CDR3 is TGTGCCAGCAGTCTAAGGCCTAGCGGGGGGGCATCCGGGGAGCTGTTTTTT.

This clone has only a few counts. The rearrangement uses TRBV28 and TRBJ1-1, with D maybe TRBD1 (6 bases). CDR3 length: 16 residues. Germline V gene data show CDR1 as MDHEN and CDR2 as SYDVKM. Trimming shortened V by 1 base and J by 2 bases, and 14 bases separated the two germline ends. The CDR3 protein is CASSLLQGWANTEAFF. CDR3 bases: TGTGCCAGCAGTTTATTGCAGGGGTGGGCCAACACTGAAGCTTTCTTT.

This sequence joins TRBV5-3 and TRBJ2-5; TRBD2 matches 12 bases. TRBV5-3 is sorted into the ORF group, with uncertain function. Losses at the gene ends were 4 bases for V and 0 bases for J; bases not matched to a gene: 7. CDR3 length: 17 amino acids. CDR3 nucleotides: TGTGCCAGAAGCGCCCCCACTAGCGGGGGGAACCAAGAGACCCAGTACTTC. Its protein is CARSAPTSGGNQETQYF.

The chain is built from TRBV2 and TRBJ1-2; perhaps TRBD1 as D (5 bases). In germline, CDR1 is SNHLY, CDR2 FYNNEI. This CDR3 spans 12 amino acids. Trimming took off 6 bases at V and 5 bases at J, with 10 bases between the two ends. The CDR3 here is CASSPTAYGYTF. Written as DNA, the CDR3 is TGTGCCAGCAGCCCGACAGCATATGGCTACACCTTC.

This clone is classed as medium-sized (0.01 to 0.1%). The chain has TRBV2 and TRBJ1-1, with 11 bases lining up with TRBD1. The V segment lost 8 bases and the J segment 4 bases; nucleotides outside the gene matches: 3. Germline assignment: CDR1 SNHLY and CDR2 FYNNEI. This CDR3 region has 13 residues. The CDR3 protein is CASGQGAATEAFF. CDR3 sequence (DNA): TGTGCCAGCGGACAGGGGGCGGCCACTGAAGCTTTCTTT.

This clone was seen once. This chain uses TRBV18 with TRBJ1-5; D perhaps matches TRBD1 (5 bases). Germline CDR1 and CDR2: KGHSH and LQKENI. The germline V and J ends were trimmed by 2 bases and 8 bases, with 25 bases remaining between them. The CDR3 runs to 18 residues. DNA for the CDR3: TGTGCCAGCTCACCAGGAGGGCCGGGGCAAACGAAACCTGAGCCCCAGCATTTT. This codes for CASSPGGPGQTKPEPQHF.

This clone appeared a few times. The V gene is TRBV18, the J gene TRBJ2-1; 7 nucleotides match TRBD1. J gave up 8 bases and V 3 bases, and 7 bases lay outside the gene matches. Germline CDR1 and CDR2: KGHSH and LQKENI. The CDR3 sequence is 14 residues long. The CDR3 spells CASSPPTGRDEQFF. The CDR3 DNA is TGTGCCAGCTCACCTCCGACAGGGCGCGATGAGCAGTTCTTC.

The rearrangement links TRBV15 to TRBJ1-2; D is unresolved. V was clipped by 6 bases and J by 4 bases, with 18 bases between them. CDR1 is LNHNV and CDR2 is YYDKDF in the germline V gene (reference sequence). The CDR3 loop spans 15 amino acids. The CDR3 bases are TGTGCCACCAGGAGTCTGGGAGACACCCCCTATGGCTACACCTTC. Its protein product is CATRSLGDTPYGYTF.

The chain has TRBV28 and TRBJ1-2; the match to TRBD1 covers 7 bases. J gave up 1 base and V 3 bases, and 2 bases lay outside the gene matches. Germline lookup yields CDR1 MDHEN and CDR2 SYDVKM. The CDR3 totals 14 residues. CDR3: CASSFRGDNYGYTF. In DNA form, the CDR3 reads TGTGCCAGCAGTTTCAGGGGGGATAACTATGGCTACACCTTC.

The chain joins TRBV27 to TRBJ2-1; 11 bases align to TRBD2. Trimming took 4 bases from V and 8 from J; bases not matched to a gene: 7. This CDR3 has 15 amino acids. In germline, CDR1 is MNHEY, CDR2 SMNVEV (reference sequence). The CDR3 loop reads CASSSLSGGAHEQFF. CDR3 nucleotide sequence: TGTGCCAGCAGTTCCCTTAGCGGGGGGGCCCATGAGCAGTTCTTC.